This T cell receptor beta chain was sequenced during a study of blood T cells in healthy people across ages. Study observations and caveats: Both naive CD4+ cell counts and diversity were greater in long-lived donors than in aged donors. Strong correlation was found linking TCR beta diversity to naive T cell percentage.

Through a sample-barcoded 5' primer and a J-beta primer mix, a second PCR was run for roughly 6 to 11 cycles. Samples each returned at least 2.5 million CDR3-containing paired-end reads. TCRdb independently ran MiXCR on the 5' RACE reads; one entry per CDR3 protein. The table lists 650,000 to 900,000 distinct CDR3 sequences, around 62% of them singletons, with about 30% in the top ten. A remark on this clonotype: Its antigen remains unknown.

The CDR3 contains 13 residues. The V and J ends lost 4 bases and 2 bases respectively, with 9 bases between them. The germline V gene has CDR1 SGHRS and CDR2 YFSETQ. J is TRBJ2-5 and V is TRBV5-1, with D perhaps matching TRBD1 or TRBD2 (5 bases each). Specimen: blood. The clonotype was recovered from a man aged 30 to 45 in good health. The CDR3 is CASSRDQQETQYF. The CDR3 DNA sequence: TGCGCCAGCAGCCGGGACCAACAAGAGACCCAGTACTTC.